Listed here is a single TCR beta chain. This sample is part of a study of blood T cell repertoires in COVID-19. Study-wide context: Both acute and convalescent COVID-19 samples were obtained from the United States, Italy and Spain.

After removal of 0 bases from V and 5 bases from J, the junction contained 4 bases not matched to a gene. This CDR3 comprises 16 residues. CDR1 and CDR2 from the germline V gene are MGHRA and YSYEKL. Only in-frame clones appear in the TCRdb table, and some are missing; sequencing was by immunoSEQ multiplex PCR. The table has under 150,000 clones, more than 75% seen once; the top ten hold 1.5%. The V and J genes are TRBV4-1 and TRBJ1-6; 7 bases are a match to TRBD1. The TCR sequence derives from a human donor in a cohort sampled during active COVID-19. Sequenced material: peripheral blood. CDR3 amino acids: CASSQDPTGNNSPLHF. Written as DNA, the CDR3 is TGCGCCAGCAGCCAAGATCCGACAGGGAATAATTCACCCCTCCACTTT.